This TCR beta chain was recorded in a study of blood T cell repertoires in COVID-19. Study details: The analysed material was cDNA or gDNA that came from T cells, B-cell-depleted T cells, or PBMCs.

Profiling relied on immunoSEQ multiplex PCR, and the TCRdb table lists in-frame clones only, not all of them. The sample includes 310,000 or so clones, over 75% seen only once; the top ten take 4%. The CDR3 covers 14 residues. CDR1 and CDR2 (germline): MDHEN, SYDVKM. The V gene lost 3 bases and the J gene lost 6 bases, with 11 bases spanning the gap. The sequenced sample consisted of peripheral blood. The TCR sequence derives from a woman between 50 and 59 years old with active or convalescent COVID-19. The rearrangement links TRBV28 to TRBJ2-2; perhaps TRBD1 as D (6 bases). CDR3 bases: TGTGCCAGCAGTTTTCAATGGACAGCCGGGGAGCTGTTTTTT. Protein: CASSFQWTAGELFF.